This TCR beta chain comes out of a study of technical replicates of blood from a few donors. The CDR3 runs 10 residues. Germline V gives CDR1 GTSNPN, CDR2 SVGIG (reference sequence). Using immunoSEQ multiplex PCR, the repertoire was profiled, and TCRdb retains in-frame clones only, with some absent. The repertoire holds over 80,000 clones, with about 96% as singletons. The sequence was collected from a human donor in good health. The chain carries TRBV30 and TRBJ2-3; possibly TRBD1 for D (5 bases). Sequencing was carried out using T cells isolated from PBMCs. The CDR3 spells CGVGPDTQYF. In nucleotides, the CDR3 is TGTGGGGTGGGGCCAGATACGCAGTATTTT.